In its sample, the clone carrying this TCR beta chain was seen a few times. CDR3 length: 11 residues. Germline V gene lookup returns CDR1 DFQATT and CDR2 SNEGSKA (reference sequence). TCRdb re-derived calls from the RT-PCR reads in MiXCR, one entry per CDR3 protein. In the table there are more than 600,000 distinct CDR3 sequences, over 12% of which are singletons. Sequencing was done on a sample of memory CD4+ T cells from blood. The genes are TRBV20-1 and TRBJ1-5, with D possibly matching TRBD1 (5 bases). The receptor was derived from a female donor in good health, serving as a healthy control. The CDR3 DNA reads as TGCAGGTGTGGGGGTGATCAGCCCCAGCATTTT. It codes for CRCGGDQPQHF.